This TCR beta chain derives from a study of T cells in Graves' hyperthyroidism and ophthalmopathy. The CDR3 has 13 residues. The V end was cut by 5 bases, the J end by 1 base, with 8 bases between. Germline assignment: CDR1 SEHNR and CDR2 FQNEAQ (reference sequence). The authors deemed Graves' hyperthyroidism stable absent ophthalmopathy progression within 18 months. RNA transcripts provided the source from which TCR beta CDR3 regions were amplified. HTBI primers were employed in a first-round RT-PCR of the TCR CDR3. TCRdb redid the calling of the multiplex PCR reads with MiXCR, one entry per CDR3 protein. This table holds about 200,000 distinct CDR3 sequences, around 19% found once.

The receptor was isolated from a man in his forties or fifties with Graves' hyperthyroidism. V is TRBV7-9 and J is TRBJ2-5; D ambiguous. The sample consisted of blood. CDR3 bases: TGTGCCAGCAGCCCTTGGCCCCAAGAGACCCAGTACTTC. It specifies CASSPWPQETQYF.